This note documents a single T cell receptor (beta chain) sequence. Per the original data handling: Estimation of nucleated cell counts relied on the amplification of reference gene primers. Clones were sequenced by immunoSEQ multiplex PCR, and TCRdb holds only the in-frame ones, with some missing. V, J and clone size reflect that table, while D and trimming were determined from the DNA. Among roughly 100,000 clones listed, roughly 80% were seen once. Looked up from germline, CDR1 is MNHEY and CDR2 is SVGEGT. The CDR3 extends over 17 amino acids. V was cut by 0 bases and J by 3 bases, with 17 bases left in between. This record belongs to a study of blood T cell repertoires in COVID-19. As for the study in general: Acute and convalescent COVID-19 specimens originated in the United States, Italy and Spain. Nucleic acid was either cDNA or gDNA, and it came from T cells, B-cell-depleted T cells, or PBMCs.

The sequenced sample consisted of peripheral blood. The TCR sequence derives from an elderly woman with acute or convalescent COVID-19. V and J are TRBV6-2 or TRBV6-3 and TRBJ1-2; possibly TRBD1 for D (6 bases). CDR3 region: CASSYSSRGRKDYGYTF. The CDR3 nucleotides are TGTGCCAGCAGTTACTCGAGCAGGGGTCGCAAGGACTATGGCTACACCTTC.